These 24 T cell receptor beta chains were all obtained from the same sample, sequenced in a study of spatial heterogeneity in lung cancer. Notes on the study in general: How many expanded intratumoral alpha and beta TCRs were present tracked the tumor mutation count, which was a count of nonsynonymous mutations.

Time point reported: sample taken at primary tumor resection. TCRdb used MiXCR to reprocess the 5' RACE reads, holding one entry per CDR3 protein. The profile shows some 16,000 distinct CDR3 sequences, approximately 7% of them singletons. For these receptors, no antigen is known. This specimen consisted of lung tumor tissue, obtained at surgery. Receptor source: a female donor with early-stage non-small cell lung cancer.

This clonotype has a count of ten or more. Little can be read into the size of this beta chain, an off-target read in a library designed for alpha chains. The chain combines TRBV29-1 with TRBJ2-5; TRBD2 matches at 11 bases. The CDR3 loop spans 15 amino acids. V gave up 6 bases and J gave up 1 base; unmatched junction bases: 7. Germline V gives CDR1 SQVTM, CDR2 ANQGSEA. CDR3 region: CSVGGLAVTQETQYF. CDR3 bases: TGCAGCGTGGGGGGACTAGCGGTAACCCAAGAGACCCAGTACTTC. Filled out from reference TRBV29-1 and TRBJ2-5, the complete variable domain reads SAVISQKPSRDICQRGTSLTIQCQVDSQVTMMFWYRQQPGQSLTLIATANQGSEATYESGFVIDKFPISRPNLTFSTLTVSNMSPEDSSIYLCSVGGLAVTQETQYFGPGTRLLVL.

This clonotype has ten or more counts. With the library built for alpha chains, this beta chain is off target and its frequency is not meaningful. The chain combines TRBV9 with TRBJ1-4; D unclear. The CDR3 sequence is 16 residues long. Deletions cut 3 bases from V and 4 bases from J, with 16 bases between. CDR1 is SGDLS, CDR2 YYNGEE, per germline. The CDR3 DNA sequence: TGTGCCAGCAGCGCCGGTTCTAGGGCCGATAATGAAAAACTGTTTTTT. It translates to CASSAGSRADNEKLFF.

This clonotype was recorded many times. This beta chain is an unintended read in a library built for alpha chains; its size means little. V is TRBV7-2 and J is TRBJ2-2; 8 bases align to TRBD1. V lost 3 bases, J lost 5 bases, and 11 bases stayed unmatched. CDR3 length: 17 amino acids. Germline lookup yields CDR1 SGHTA and CDR2 FQGNSA. CDR3 coding DNA: TGTGCCAGCAGCTTGGGACCGGACAGGGAGAGGACCGGGGAGCTGTTTTTT. This gives the protein CASSLGPDRERTGELFF.

The sample holds many counts of this clonotype. This beta chain slipped into a library made for alpha chains as a stray read, so its size is not meaningful. The V gene is TRBV15, the J gene TRBJ2-5; 7 bases align to TRBD1. Looked up from germline, CDR1 is LNHNV and CDR2 is YYDKDF (reference sequence). This CDR3 is 14 amino acids long. The V segment lost 1 base and the J segment 2 bases; nucleotides outside the gene matches: 1. The CDR3 bases are TGTGCCACCAGCAGAGGGGGACAGCAAGAGACCCAGTACTTC. This encodes CATSRGGQQETQYF.

As regards this clonotype: This beta chain is off target for a library built for alpha chains, so its abundance means little. The chain joins TRBV14 to TRBJ1-1; D ambiguous. V was shortened by 4 bases and J by 3 bases, with 9 bases between the two germline ends. This CDR3 has 13 residues. The germline V gene encodes CDR1 SGHDN and CDR2 FVKESK. CDR3 in DNA: TGTGCCAGCAGCCCTCAGACTTACACTGAAGCTTTCTTT. This codes for CASSPQTYTEAFF.

In this sample, this clonotype turned up a few times. Because this beta chain is a stray read in a library intended to capture alpha chains, its abundance should not be given much weight. The chain couples TRBV20-1 to TRBJ1-5, with D possibly TRBD1 on 6 matching bases. Between the trimmed V and J ends, which lost 6 bases and 3 bases, there was a span of 12 bases. Germline CDR1 is DFQATT and CDR2 is SNEGSKA (reference sequence). The CDR3 has 13 residues. For the CDR3, the DNA is TGCAGTGCGCTAGGGGGGGTCAATCAGCCCCAGCATTTT. Its translation is CSALGGVNQPQHF.

This clonotype was seen many times. This beta chain is a stray sequence in a library constructed for alpha chains; its clone size is not meaningful. This rearrangement joins TRBV9 to TRBJ1-5, with D unclear. Trimming removed 0 bases at V and 5 bases at J, with 15 bases between. This CDR3 is 16 amino acids long. Looked up from germline, CDR1 is SGDLS and CDR2 is YYNGEE. For the CDR3, the DNA is TGTGCCAGCAGCGTAGAATCGCCGCCCGAGGATCAGCCCCAGCATTTT. This gives the protein CASSVESPPEDQPQHF.

This clonotype occurred many times. This beta chain turned up in a library designed for alpha chains; as an off-target read, its abundance says little. This sequence joins TRBV6-5 and TRBJ2-3; 9 positions agree with TRBD2. The CDR3 covers 16 residues. CDR1 is MNHEY and CDR2 is SVGAGI in the germline V gene. After removal of 6 bases from V and 7 bases from J, the junction contained 14 bases not matched to a gene. The CDR3 DNA sequence: TGTGCCAGCAGCTTATCGTCCGCGGGGGGGCGAAATACGCAGTATTTT. Encoded protein: CASSLSSAGGRNTQYF.

The table lists this clonotype with many counts. Found in a library prepared for alpha chains, this beta chain is an off-target read, and its abundance has little meaning. The chain uses TRBV24-1 and TRBJ2-3; D is unresolved. The CDR3 is made up of 16 amino acids. Trimming cost V 1 base and J 0 bases, with 10 bases left between them. CDR1 and CDR2 from the germline V gene are KGHDR and SFDVKD. CDR3 loop: CATSDLVGNSTDTQYF. As DNA, the CDR3 is TGTGCCACCAGTGATTTAGTTGGAAACAGCACAGATACGCAGTATTTT.

Sample share makes this clonotype medium-sized. This beta chain is a stray sequence in a library constructed for alpha chains; its clone size is not meaningful. The chain combines TRBV9 with TRBJ1-5, with a possible D match to TRBD1 (5 bases). CDR1 is SGDLS, CDR2 YYNGEE, per germline. CDR3 length: 15 amino acids. V shed 0 bases and J shed 0 bases, with 7 bases lying between them. The CDR3 sequence is CASSVGGYSNQPQHF. Here the CDR3 DNA reads TGTGCCAGCAGCGTAGGGGGGTATAGCAATCAGCCCCAGCATTTT.

This clonotype was counted ten times or more. This beta chain lies outside the target of a library built for alpha chains; its clone size means little. This rearrangement joins TRBV7-3 to TRBJ2-7; D remains ambiguous. This CDR3 spans 14 amino acids. Germline loops: CDR1 SGHTA, CDR2 FQGTGA. V dropped 5 bases and J dropped 6 bases, with 17 bases sitting between them. CDR3 sequence (DNA): TGTGCCAGCAGCCCCGAGCCGGCCTCTTCCGAGCAGTACTTC. Its protein is CASSPEPASSEQYF.

The table lists this clonotype with a count of one. Just one base apart from a much larger clone, this may be a read error. Since it is a stray read in a library aimed at alpha chains, this beta chain has a size that is not meaningful. V gene TRBV3-1 combines with J gene TRBJ1-3; D remains unclear. Between the trimmed V and J ends, which lost 1 base and 5 bases, there was a span of 12 bases. CDR3 length: 15 residues. Looked up from germline, CDR1 is LGHDT and CDR2 is YNNKEL (reference sequence). The CDR3 DNA reads as TGTGCCAGCAGCCAAGGGACGAGATCTAGAAACACCATATATTTT. This sequence encodes CASSQGTRSRNTIYF.

This clonotype was counted between two and nine times. This beta chain appears as a stray read in a library generated for alpha chains; its size is not informative. The V call is TRBV5-1, the J call TRBJ2-3; D remains unclear. The CDR3 spans 16 residues. Trimming took off 0 bases at V and 3 bases at J, with 14 bases between the two ends. Germline assignment: CDR1 SGHRS and CDR2 YFSETQ. The CDR3 loop is CASSLGVAGTTDTQYF. CDR3 sequence (DNA): TGCGCCAGCAGCTTGGGGGTAGCCGGTACTACAGATACGCAGTATTTT.

This clonotype is labeled medium-sized. This beta chain represents an off-target read in a library built for alpha chains; its size is of limited meaning. The chain is built from TRBV20-1 and TRBJ2-7, with D perhaps matching TRBD1 (5 bases). From germline, CDR1 is DFQATT and CDR2 SNEGSKA (reference sequence). Trimming shortened V by 0 bases and J by 2 bases, and 14 bases separated the two germline ends. The CDR3 covers 15 residues. CDR3 nucleotides: TGCAGTGCTAGAGATCGGACAAGGCCCACCTACGAGCAGTACTTC. Translation gives CSARDRTRPTYEQYF.

This clonotype showed up many times. Because this beta chain is a stray read in a library intended to capture alpha chains, its abundance should not be given much weight. This rearrangement joins TRBV20-1 to TRBJ2-5; 9 bases are a match to TRBD2. V lost 0 bases to trimming and J lost 5 bases; unmatched junction nucleotides: 7. CDR3 length: 15 residues. Per the germline V gene, CDR1 is DFQATT and CDR2 is SNEGSKA (reference sequence). The DNA of the CDR3 is TGCAGTGCTAGAGATTGGGGGACTAGCCAGGAGACCCAGTACTTC. Residues: CSARDWGTSQETQYF.

This clonotype was seen many times. Found in a library prepared for alpha chains, this beta chain is an off-target read, and its abundance has little meaning. The V call is TRBV7-2, the J call TRBJ1-5; D call uncertain. Between the trimmed V and J ends, which lost 3 bases and 4 bases, there was a span of 7 bases. The CDR3 covers 13 residues. Germline lookup yields CDR1 SGHTA and CDR2 FQGNSA. The CDR3 DNA is TGTGCCAGCAGCTTCCGGGCAAATCAGCCCCAGCATTTT. Amino acid sequence: CASSFRANQPQHF.

As to this clonotype: This beta chain came through as a stray read in a library set up for alpha chains, and its size says little. This chain links TRBV12-3 or TRBV12-4 with TRBJ1-2; possibly TRBD1 for D (6 bases). The CDR3 sequence is 16 residues long. V lost 7 bases, J lost 0 bases, and 18 bases lay in between. The CDR3, as DNA: TGTGCCAGCAACTTTAGGACAGAACCCTCTAACTATGGCTACACCTTC. It encodes CASNFRTEPSNYGYTF.

This clonotype was counted between two and nine times. As an off-target read in a library built for alpha chains, this beta chain has a frequency of little significance. The V gene is TRBV5-4, the J gene TRBJ2-3; 12 nucleotides agree with TRBD2. CDR3 length equals 16 residues. Germline V gene sequence: CDR1 SGHNT, CDR2 YYREEE (reference sequence). J gave up 5 bases and V 5 bases, and 9 bases lay outside the gene matches. The CDR3 reads CASSRKTSGGVDTQYF. CDR3 DNA sequence: TGTGCCAGCAGTAGGAAGACTAGCGGGGGCGTAGATACGCAGTATTTT.

This clonotype was counted at least ten times. Being off target in a library aimed at alpha chains, this beta chain has a size of little meaning. The J gene is TRBJ1-1, the V gene TRBV12-3 or TRBV12-4; D not certain. CDR3 length: 14 amino acids. Trimming pared 5 bases from V and 4 bases from J, leaving 14 bases between. Written as DNA, the CDR3 is TGTGCCAGCAGTCCCCTCCGAGGCAGCACTGAAGCTTTCTTT. Protein product: CASSPLRGSTEAFF.

Remarks on this clonotype: Just one base apart from a much larger clone, this may be a read error. This beta chain is a stray sequence in a library constructed for alpha chains; its clone size is not meaningful. J is TRBJ2-3 and V is TRBV7-3, with D possibly called TRBD1 or TRBD2 (5 bases each). Trimming removed 5 bases from V and 1 base from J, with 16 bases in between. CDR1 is SGHTA, CDR2 FQGTGA, per germline. CDR3 size: 16 residues. The CDR3 DNA sequence: TGTGCCAGCAGCCCTTCGAGGGACCGCTGCACAGATACGCAGTATTTT. This encodes CASSPSRDRCTDTQYF.

This clonotype was seen ten or more times. The library was built for alpha chains, so this beta chain is an off-target read and its size means little. This rearrangement joins TRBV15 to TRBJ1-1, with unresolved D. CDR1 is LNHNV and CDR2 is YYDKDF in the germline V gene (reference sequence). Trimming took 0 bases from V and 0 from J, leaving 11 bases between them. The CDR3 consists of 16 residues. The CDR3 DNA reads as TGTGCCACCAGCAGAGATCAACTGAGTCTGAACACTGAAGCTTTCTTT. The encoded protein is CATSRDQLSLNTEAFF. Based on the CDR3 plus reference TRBV15 and TRBJ1-1, the full variable domain is DAMVIQNPRYQVTQFGKPVTLSCSQTLNHNVMYWYQQKSSQAPKLLFHYYDKDFNNEADTPDNFQSRRPNTSFCFLDIRSPGLGDTAMYLCATSRDQLSLNTEAFFGQGTRLTVV.

This clonotype occurred a few times. As an off-target read in a library built for alpha chains, this beta chain has a frequency of little significance. V is TRBV6-5 and J is TRBJ2-7; weak D call: TRBD1 (5 bases). The ends were cut back, 2 bases at V and 1 base at J, with 12 bases in the middle. This CDR3 comprises 15 residues. Per germline, CDR1 MNHEY and CDR2 SVGAGI. The CDR3 region is CASSYIQGNSYEQYF. CDR3 in DNA: TGTGCCAGCAGTTACATCCAGGGAAATTCCTACGAGCAGTACTTC.

This clonotype was seen ten or more times. A library prepared for alpha chains yielded this beta chain as an off-target read; its size is of little meaning. This sequence joins TRBV20-1 and TRBJ2-1, with TRBD2 matching over 8 bases. The J segment lost 5 bases and the V segment lost 5 bases, leaving 11 bases of the junction unmatched. The CDR3 is 15 amino acids. Per germline, CDR1 DFQATT and CDR2 SNEGSKA (reference sequence). This CDR3 reads CSAPWGGGRNNEQFF. CDR3 nucleotide sequence: TGCAGTGCTCCGTGGGGCGGGGGGCGAAACAATGAGCAGTTCTTC.

To note about this clonotype: This beta chain is a stray read from a library made for alpha chains; its abundance is not meaningful. The chain is built from TRBV5-6 and TRBJ2-6; D may be TRBD1 (6 bases). Germline CDR1 SGHDT, CDR2 YYEEEE. V dropped 0 bases and J dropped 2 bases, with 15 bases sitting between them. The CDR3 runs to 18 residues. The CDR3 is CASSLEGRGIAGANVLTF. The CDR3 coding sequence is TGTGCCAGCAGCTTGGAGGGCAGGGGAATAGCTGGGGCCAACGTCCTGACTTTC.